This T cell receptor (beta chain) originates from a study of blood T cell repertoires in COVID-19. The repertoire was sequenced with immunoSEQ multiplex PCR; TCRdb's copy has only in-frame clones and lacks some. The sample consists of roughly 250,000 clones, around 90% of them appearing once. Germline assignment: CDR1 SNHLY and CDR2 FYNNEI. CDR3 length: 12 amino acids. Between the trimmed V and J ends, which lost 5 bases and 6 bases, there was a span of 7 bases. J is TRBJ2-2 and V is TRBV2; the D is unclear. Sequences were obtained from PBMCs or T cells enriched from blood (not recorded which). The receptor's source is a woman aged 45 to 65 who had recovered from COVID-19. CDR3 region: CASSSPPGELFF. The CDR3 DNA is TGTGCCAGCAGTTCCCCTCCCGGGGAGCTGTTTTTT.